This TCR beta chain originates from a study of T cell changes during pregnancy in multiple sclerosis. Generated by immunoSEQ multiplex PCR, the TCRdb table keeps only in-frame clones and is missing some. The sample comprises approximately 70,000 clones, approximately 92% of which are singletons, and 1.5% to 2.5% rests with the top ten. V was clipped by 4 bases and J by 0 bases; unmatched bases: 8. This CDR3 has 18 amino acids. Germline CDR1 reads SEHNR; CDR2 reads FQNEAQ (reference sequence). The V and J genes are TRBV7-9 and TRBJ2-2, with TRBD2 identical over 10 bases. The starting material was peripheral blood, obtained in the second trimester of pregnancy. The TCR was taken from a female donor with multiple sclerosis, enrolled in a pregnancy study. CDR3 sequence: CASSSFKRGGANTGELFF. In nucleotides, the CDR3 is TGTGCCAGCAGCTCCTTTAAGCGGGGGGGCGCGAACACCGGGGAGCTGTTTTTT.